The 9 T cell receptor beta chains below were found in one sample sequenced in a study of T-cell memory formation after mild COVID-19. TCRdb ran MiXCR on the 5' RACE reads and lists one entry per CDR3 protein. The repertoire holds hundreds of thousands of distinct CDR3 sequences, with around a quarter as singletons. The specimen sequenced was PBMCs or a T cell subset sorted from them (not recorded which). The receptors were gathered from an adult woman who had mild COVID-19 (a few samples of this study predate the infection). Cell type and time point are not known.

This clonotype occurred a few times. The CDR3 DNA follows: TGTGCCAGCAGCTTAGAAGGGGGTGCGAACACTGAAGCTTTCTTT. Amino acid sequence: CASSLEGGANTEAFF. The genes are TRBV7-9 and TRBJ1-1, with a tentative D call TRBD1 (6 bases). The ends were cut back, 1 base at V and 1 base at J, with 10 bases in the middle. The CDR3 runs 15 residues. The germline gives CDR1 SEHNR, CDR2 FQNEAQ (reference sequence).

The chain links TRBV30 to TRBJ2-4, with D perhaps TRBD1 (6 bases). The CDR3 contains 17 residues. V lost 3 bases to trimming and J lost 1 base, with 19 bases between them. From germline, CDR1 is GTSNPN and CDR2 SVGIG (reference sequence). This CDR3 is CAWRTYPDTGAKNIQYF. The DNA of the CDR3 is TGTGCCTGGAGAACATATCCCGACACAGGGGCCAAAAACATTCAGTACTTC.

This chain uses TRBV7-2 with TRBJ2-1; D call uncertain. The CDR3 consists of 15 residues. The V and J ends lost 4 bases and 3 bases respectively, with 13 bases between them. CDR1 is SGHTA, CDR2 FQGNSA, per germline. This chain's CDR3 is CASSSSFGFYNEQFF. The CDR3 nucleotides read TGTGCCAGCAGCTCAAGCTTCGGCTTCTACAATGAGCAGTTCTTC.

The CDR3 DNA sequence: TGTGCCAGCAGATTTAGCATCCGGCCGCCAGAGCAGTTCTTC. Translating it yields CASRFSIRPPEQFF. The rearrangement links TRBV12-3 or TRBV12-4 to TRBJ2-1, with D unresolved. Trimming removed 6 bases from V and 10 bases from J, with 19 bases in between. The CDR3 totals 14 residues.

The V call is TRBV14, the J call TRBJ2-5; 9 bases fit TRBD2. This CDR3 spans 18 amino acids. Germline lookup yields CDR1 SGHDN and CDR2 FVKESK. V lost 0 bases, J lost 5 bases, and 13 bases stayed unmatched. In nucleotides, the CDR3 is TGTGCCAGCAGCCAAGATCGGAGGGGATTGGCGGGAGGGGAGACCCAGTACTTC. This encodes CASSQDRRGLAGGETQYF.

The chain carries TRBV4-3 and TRBJ2-7; TRBD2 agrees at 9 bases. This CDR3 contains 15 residues. Germline CDR1 is LGHNA and CDR2 is YSLEER. J lost 3 bases, V lost 1 base, and 4 bases had no gene match. The CDR3 sequence: CASSQVETSGYEQYF. CDR3 nucleotide sequence: TGCGCCAGCAGCCAAGTAGAGACTAGCGGCTACGAGCAGTACTTC.

The table lists this clonotype with a few counts. The rearrangement links TRBV7-9 to TRBJ2-3; the match to TRBD2 covers 10 bases. The germline V gene encodes CDR1 SEHNR and CDR2 FQNEAQ (reference sequence). This CDR3 has 16 residues. The V segment lost 4 bases and the J segment 0 bases; nucleotides outside the gene matches: 4. The DNA for the CDR3 is TGTGCCAGCAGCTCCTGGACTAGCGGTAGCACAGATACGCAGTATTTT. Translation gives CASSSWTSGSTDTQYF.

This clonotype was seen a handful of times. The rearrangement uses TRBV7-8 and TRBJ2-1; 7 bases are a match to TRBD1. Germline V gene sequence: CDR1 SGHVS, CDR2 FQNEAQ. Germline trimming cut 1 base from V and 5 bases from J; bases unmatched to any gene: 2. The CDR3 spans 14 residues. CDR3 residues: CASSLDRGNNEQFF. CDR3 sequence (DNA): TGTGCCAGCAGCTTAGACAGGGGTAACAATGAGCAGTTCTTC.

This chain connects TRBV4-2 to TRBJ2-7; 9 positions match TRBD1. The V gene's germline CDR1 is LGHNA and CDR2 YNFKEQ. CDR3 size: 16 residues. V lost 3 bases, J lost 0 bases, and 6 bases stayed unmatched. This chain's CDR3 is CASSHTGGRSSYEQYF. The CDR3 DNA reads as TGTGCCAGCAGCCACACAGGGGGCCGGAGCTCCTACGAGCAGTACTTC.